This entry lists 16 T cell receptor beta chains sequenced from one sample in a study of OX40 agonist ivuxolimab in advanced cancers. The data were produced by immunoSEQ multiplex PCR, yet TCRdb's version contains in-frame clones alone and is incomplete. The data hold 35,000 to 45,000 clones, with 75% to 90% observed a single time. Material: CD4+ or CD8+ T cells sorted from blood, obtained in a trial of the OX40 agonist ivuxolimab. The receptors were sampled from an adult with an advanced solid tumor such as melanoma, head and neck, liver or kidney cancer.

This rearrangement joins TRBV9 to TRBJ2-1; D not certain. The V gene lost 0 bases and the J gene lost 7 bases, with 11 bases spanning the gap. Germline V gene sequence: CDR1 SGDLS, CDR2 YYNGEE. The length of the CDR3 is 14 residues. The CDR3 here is CASSVVPFPNEQFF. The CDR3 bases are TGTGCCAGCAGCGTAGTCCCCTTCCCAAATGAGCAGTTCTTC.

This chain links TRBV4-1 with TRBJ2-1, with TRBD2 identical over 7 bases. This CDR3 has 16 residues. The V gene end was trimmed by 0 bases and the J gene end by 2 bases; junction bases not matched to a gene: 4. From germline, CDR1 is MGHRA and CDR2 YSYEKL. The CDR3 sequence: CASSQDGGVPYNEQFF. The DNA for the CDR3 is TGCGCCAGCAGCCAAGATGGGGGGGTCCCCTACAATGAGCAGTTCTTC.

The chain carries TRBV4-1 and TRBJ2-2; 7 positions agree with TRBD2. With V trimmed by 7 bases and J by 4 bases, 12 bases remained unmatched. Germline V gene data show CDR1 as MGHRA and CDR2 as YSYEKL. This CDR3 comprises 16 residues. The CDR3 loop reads CASTLGTAGLTGELFF. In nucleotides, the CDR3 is TGCGCCAGCACCCTGGGAACAGCGGGGCTCACCGGGGAGCTGTTTTTT.

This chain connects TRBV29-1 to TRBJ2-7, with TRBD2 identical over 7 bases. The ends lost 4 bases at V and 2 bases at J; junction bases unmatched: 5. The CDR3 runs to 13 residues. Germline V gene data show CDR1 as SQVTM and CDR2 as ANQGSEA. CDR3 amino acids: CSVVVGGTYEQYF. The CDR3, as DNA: TGCAGCGTTGTTGTGGGAGGGACCTACGAGCAGTACTTC.

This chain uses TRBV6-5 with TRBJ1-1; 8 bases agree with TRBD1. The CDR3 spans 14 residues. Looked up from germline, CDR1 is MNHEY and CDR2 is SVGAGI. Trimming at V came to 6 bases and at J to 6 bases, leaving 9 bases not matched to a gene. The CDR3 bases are TGTGCCAGCAGCCCGGGGCAGGGGGCGGCTGAAGCTTTCTTT. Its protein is CASSPGQGAAEAFF.

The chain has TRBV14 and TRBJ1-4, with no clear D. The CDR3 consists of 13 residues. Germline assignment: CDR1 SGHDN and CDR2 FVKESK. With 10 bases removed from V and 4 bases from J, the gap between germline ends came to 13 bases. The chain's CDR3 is CATSTTYNEKLFF. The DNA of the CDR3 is TGTGCCACCAGTACGACCTATAATGAAAAACTGTTTTTT.

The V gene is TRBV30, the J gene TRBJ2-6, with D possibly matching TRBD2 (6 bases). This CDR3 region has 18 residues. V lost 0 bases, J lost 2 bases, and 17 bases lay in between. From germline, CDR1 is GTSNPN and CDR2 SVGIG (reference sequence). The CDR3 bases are TGTGCCTGGAGTGTACTACCGGGGGTCCCCCCTGGGGCCAACGTCCTGACTTTC. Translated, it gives CAWSVLPGVPPGANVLTF. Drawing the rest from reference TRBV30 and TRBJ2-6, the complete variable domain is SQTIHQWPATLVQPVGSPLSLECTVEGTSNPNLYWYRQAAGRGLQLLFYSVGIGQISSEVPQNLSASRPQDRQFILSSKKLLLSDSGFYLCAWSVLPGVPPGANVLTFGAGSRLTVL.

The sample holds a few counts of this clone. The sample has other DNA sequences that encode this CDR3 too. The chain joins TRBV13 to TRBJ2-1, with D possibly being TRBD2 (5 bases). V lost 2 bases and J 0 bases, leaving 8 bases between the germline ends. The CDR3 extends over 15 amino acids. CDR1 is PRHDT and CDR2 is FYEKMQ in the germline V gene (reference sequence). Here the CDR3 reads CASSLQRISYNEQFF. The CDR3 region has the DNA TGTGCCAGCAGCTTACAGCGGATCTCCTACAATGAGCAGTTCTTC.

CDR3 nucleotides: TGTGCCAGCAGCTACTCCCCGACCTACTCGCGAGAGAGGGAGACCCAGTACTTC. It yields the protein CASSYSPTYSRERETQYF. The chain employs TRBV7-6 and TRBJ2-5; D remains unclear. The CDR3 has 18 amino acids. Germline values: CDR1 SGHVS, CDR2 FNYEAQ. Trimming left V 4 bases short and J 5 bases short, with 26 bases between.

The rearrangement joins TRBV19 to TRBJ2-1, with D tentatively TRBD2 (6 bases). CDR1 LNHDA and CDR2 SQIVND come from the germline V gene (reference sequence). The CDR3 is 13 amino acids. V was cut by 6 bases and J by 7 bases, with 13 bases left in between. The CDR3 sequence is CASSDGTVNEQFF. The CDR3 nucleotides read TGTGCCAGTAGCGACGGGACTGTAAATGAGCAGTTCTTC.

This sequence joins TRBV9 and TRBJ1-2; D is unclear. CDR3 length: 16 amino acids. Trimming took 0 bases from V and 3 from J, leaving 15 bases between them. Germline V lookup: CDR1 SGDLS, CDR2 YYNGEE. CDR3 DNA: TGTGCCAGCAGCGTAGCTTCCAGCGGACGAGACTATGGCTACACCTTC. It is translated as CASSVASSGRDYGYTF.

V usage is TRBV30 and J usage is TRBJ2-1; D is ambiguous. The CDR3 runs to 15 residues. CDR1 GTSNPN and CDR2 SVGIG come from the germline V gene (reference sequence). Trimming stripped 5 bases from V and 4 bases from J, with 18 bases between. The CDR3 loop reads CAWGDPSESYNEQFF. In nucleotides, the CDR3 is TGTGCCTGGGGAGACCCGTCAGAATCTTACAATGAGCAGTTCTTC.

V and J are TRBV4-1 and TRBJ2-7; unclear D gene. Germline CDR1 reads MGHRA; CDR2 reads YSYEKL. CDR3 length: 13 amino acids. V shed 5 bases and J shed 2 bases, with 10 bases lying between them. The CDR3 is CASSMDVTYEQYF. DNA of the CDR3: TGCGCCAGCAGCATGGACGTTACCTACGAGCAGTACTTC.

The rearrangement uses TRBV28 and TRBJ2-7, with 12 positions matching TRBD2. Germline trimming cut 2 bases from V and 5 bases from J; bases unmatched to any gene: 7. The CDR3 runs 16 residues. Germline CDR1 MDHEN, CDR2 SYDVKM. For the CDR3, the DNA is TGTGCCAGCAGTTTACTTCCTAGCGGGAGGGACCACGAGCAGTACTTC. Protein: CASSLLPSGRDHEQYF.

The CDR3 reads CASSYSGMAVYEQYF. CDR3 bases: TGTGCCAGCAGTTACTCGGGGATGGCGGTTTACGAGCAGTACTTC. The chain combines TRBV6-5 with TRBJ2-7, with D unresolved. CDR3 length: 15 amino acids. In germline, CDR1 is MNHEY, CDR2 SVGAGI. V lost 0 bases, J lost 4 bases, and 13 bases lay in between.

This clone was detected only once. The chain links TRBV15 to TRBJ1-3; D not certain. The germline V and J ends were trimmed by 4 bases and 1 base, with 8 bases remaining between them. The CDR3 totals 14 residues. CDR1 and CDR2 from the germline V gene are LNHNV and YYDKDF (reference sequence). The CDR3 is CATSTSGSGNTIYF. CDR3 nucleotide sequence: TGTGCCACCAGCACCTCCGGGTCTGGAAACACCATATATTTT.